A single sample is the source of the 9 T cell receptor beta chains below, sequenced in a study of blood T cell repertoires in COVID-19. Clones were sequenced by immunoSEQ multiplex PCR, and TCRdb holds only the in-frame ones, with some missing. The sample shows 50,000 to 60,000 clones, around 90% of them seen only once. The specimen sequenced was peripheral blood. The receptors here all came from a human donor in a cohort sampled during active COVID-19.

This chain's CDR3 is CSVGTGGNEQFF. The CDR3 DNA sequence: TGCAGCGTAGGGACGGGAGGGAATGAGCAGTTCTTC. The chain is built from TRBV29-1 and TRBJ2-1; TRBD2 matches 8 bases. The CDR3 is 12 residues long. Unmatched junction bases numbered 5, after V lost 6 bases and J lost 7 bases. In germline, CDR1 is SQVTM, CDR2 ANQGSEA.

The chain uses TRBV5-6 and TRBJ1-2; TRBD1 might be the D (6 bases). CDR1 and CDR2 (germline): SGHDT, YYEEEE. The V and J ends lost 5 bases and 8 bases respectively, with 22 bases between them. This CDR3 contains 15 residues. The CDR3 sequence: CASSPRGGVRGGYTF. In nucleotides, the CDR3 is TGTGCCAGCAGTCCTAGGGGGGGCGTTCGGGGCGGCTACACCTTC.

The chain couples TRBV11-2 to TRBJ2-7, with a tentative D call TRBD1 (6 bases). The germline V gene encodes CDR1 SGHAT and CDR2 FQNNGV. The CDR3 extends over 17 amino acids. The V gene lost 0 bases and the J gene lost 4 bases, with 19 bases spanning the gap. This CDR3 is CASSLDSGEQIRYEQYF. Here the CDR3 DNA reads TGTGCCAGCAGCTTAGATTCAGGGGAACAAATTCGGTACGAGCAGTACTTC.

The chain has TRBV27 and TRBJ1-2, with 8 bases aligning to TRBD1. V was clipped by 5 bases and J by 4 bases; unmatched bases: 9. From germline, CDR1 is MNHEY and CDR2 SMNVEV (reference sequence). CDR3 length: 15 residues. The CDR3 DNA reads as TGTGCCAGCAGTCCCAGACAGGGGAAGATCTATGGCTACACCTTC. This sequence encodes CASSPRQGKIYGYTF.

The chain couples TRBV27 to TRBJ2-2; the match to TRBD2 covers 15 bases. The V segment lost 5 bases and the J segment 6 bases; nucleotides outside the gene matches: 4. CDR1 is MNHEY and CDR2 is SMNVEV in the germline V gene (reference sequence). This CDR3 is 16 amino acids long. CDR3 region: CASSLRTSGGAGELFF. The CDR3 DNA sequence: TGTGCCAGCAGTCTCCGGACTAGCGGGGGGGCCGGGGAGCTGTTTTTT.

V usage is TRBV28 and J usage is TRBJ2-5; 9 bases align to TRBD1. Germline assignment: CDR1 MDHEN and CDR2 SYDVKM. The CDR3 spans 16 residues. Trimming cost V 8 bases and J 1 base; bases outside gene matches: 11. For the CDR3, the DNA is TGTGCCAGCGATACTAGGACAGGGGTCTTCCAAGAGACCCAGTACTTC. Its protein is CASDTRTGVFQETQYF.

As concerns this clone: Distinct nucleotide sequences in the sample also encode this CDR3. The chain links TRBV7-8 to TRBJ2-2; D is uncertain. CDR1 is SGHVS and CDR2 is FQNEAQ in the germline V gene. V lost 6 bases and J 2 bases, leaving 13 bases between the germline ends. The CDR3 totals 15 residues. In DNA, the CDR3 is TGTGCCAGCAGTCTTAGGCGACTTAACACCGGGGAGCTGTTTTTT. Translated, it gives CASSLRRLNTGELFF.

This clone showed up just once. This chain's CDR3 is CASSLRVISTDTQYF. The CDR3 nucleotides are TGTGCCAGCAGTTTAAGAGTTATTAGCACAGATACGCAGTATTTT. This rearrangement joins TRBV28 to TRBJ2-3; D is uncertain. Germline V CDR1 and CDR2: MDHEN, SYDVKM. Trimming shortened V by 2 bases and J by 0 bases, and 9 bases separated the two germline ends. The CDR3 consists of 15 residues.

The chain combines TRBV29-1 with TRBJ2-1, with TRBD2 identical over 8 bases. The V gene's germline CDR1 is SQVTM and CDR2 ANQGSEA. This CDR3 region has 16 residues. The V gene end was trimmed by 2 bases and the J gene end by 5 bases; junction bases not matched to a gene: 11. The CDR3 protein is CSVEPLPGGIHNEQFF. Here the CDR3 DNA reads TGCAGCGTTGAACCCCTTCCGGGGGGGATCCACAATGAGCAGTTCTTC.